This record covers a single T cell receptor beta chain. The antigen is undetermined. The data were taken from a study of T-cell reconstitution after alpha-beta-depleted transplantation in children. Molecular barcoding with unique molecular identifiers was used for the TCRbeta library. MiXCR was run by TCRdb on the PCR reads, yielding one entry per CDR3 protein. The table has 200,000 to 300,000 distinct CDR3 sequences, 20% to 30% seen once. Findings and caveats of the study: Expanded graft clones, several hundred of them, were reportedly the source of alpha-beta T cells about two months after transplant. Recipient T cells and thymic progenitors that survived gave rise to the high TCRbeta diversity observed at day 60 in some patients. Newly made T cells mostly supplied T-cell counts and diversity one year after transplant.

CDR1 is SGHVS and CDR2 is FNYEAQ in the germline V gene. The germline V and J ends were trimmed by 1 base and 6 bases, with 10 bases remaining between them. The CDR3 loop spans 14 amino acids. The receptor was derived from a female patient aged 2-15 years who had a stem cell transplant for congenital amegakaryocytic thrombocytopenia, so the T cells may come from the graft donor. The V call is TRBV7-6, the J call TRBJ2-1; no clear D gene. The sample was PBMCs, mostly from graft donor cells, taken 360 days after TCRalphabeta/CD19-depleted stem cell transplant. Here the CDR3 DNA reads TGTGCCAGCAGCTTAGGTCCGGCTATCAATGAGCAGTTCTTC. Amino acid sequence: CASSLGPAINEQFF.